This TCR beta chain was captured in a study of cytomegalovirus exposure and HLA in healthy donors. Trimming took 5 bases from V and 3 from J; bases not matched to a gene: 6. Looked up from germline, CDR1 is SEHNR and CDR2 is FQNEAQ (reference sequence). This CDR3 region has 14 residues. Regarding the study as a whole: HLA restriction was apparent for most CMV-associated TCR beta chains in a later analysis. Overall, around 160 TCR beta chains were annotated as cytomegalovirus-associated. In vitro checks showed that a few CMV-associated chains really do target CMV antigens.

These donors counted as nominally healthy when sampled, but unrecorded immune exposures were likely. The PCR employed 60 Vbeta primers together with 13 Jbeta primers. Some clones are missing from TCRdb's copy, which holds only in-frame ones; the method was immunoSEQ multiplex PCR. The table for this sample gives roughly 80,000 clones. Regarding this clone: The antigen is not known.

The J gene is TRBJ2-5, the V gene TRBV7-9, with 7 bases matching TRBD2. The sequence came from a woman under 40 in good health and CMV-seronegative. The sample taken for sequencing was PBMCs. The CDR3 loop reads CASSRRDYEETQYF. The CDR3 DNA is TGTGCCAGCAGCCGCCGGGACTATGAAGAGACCCAGTACTTC.